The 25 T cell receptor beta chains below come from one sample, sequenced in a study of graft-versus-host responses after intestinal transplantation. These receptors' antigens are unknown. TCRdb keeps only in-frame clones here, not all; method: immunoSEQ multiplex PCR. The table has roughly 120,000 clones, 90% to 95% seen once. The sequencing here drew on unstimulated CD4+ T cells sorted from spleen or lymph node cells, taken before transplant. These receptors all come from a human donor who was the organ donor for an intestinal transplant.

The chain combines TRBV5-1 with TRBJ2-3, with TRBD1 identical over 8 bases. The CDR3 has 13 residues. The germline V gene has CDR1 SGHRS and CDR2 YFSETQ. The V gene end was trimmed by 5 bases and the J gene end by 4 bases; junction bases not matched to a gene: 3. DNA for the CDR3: TGCGCCAGCAGGTCAGGGGGCTCAGATACGCAGTATTTT. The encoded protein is CASRSGGSDTQYF.

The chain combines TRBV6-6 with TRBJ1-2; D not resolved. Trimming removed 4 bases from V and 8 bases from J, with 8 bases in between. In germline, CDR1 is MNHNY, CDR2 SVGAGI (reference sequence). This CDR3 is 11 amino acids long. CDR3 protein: CASSWMGGYTF. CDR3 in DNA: TGTGCCAGCAGTTGGATGGGGGGCTACACCTTC.

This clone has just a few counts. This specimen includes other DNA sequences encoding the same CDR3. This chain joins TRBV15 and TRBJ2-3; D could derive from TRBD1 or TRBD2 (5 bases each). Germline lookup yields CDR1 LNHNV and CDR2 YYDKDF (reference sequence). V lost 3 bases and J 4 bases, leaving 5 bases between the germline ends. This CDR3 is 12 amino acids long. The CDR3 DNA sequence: TGTGCCACCAGCAGGGGGGCAGATACGCAGTATTTT. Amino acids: CATSRGADTQYF.

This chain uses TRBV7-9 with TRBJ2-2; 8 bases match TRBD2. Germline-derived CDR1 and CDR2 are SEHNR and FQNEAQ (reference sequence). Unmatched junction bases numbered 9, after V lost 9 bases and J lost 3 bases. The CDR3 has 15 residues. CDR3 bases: TGTGCCAGAACCCCCGGGGGGGCCTACACCGGGGAGCTGTTTTTT. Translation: CARTPGGAYTGELFF.

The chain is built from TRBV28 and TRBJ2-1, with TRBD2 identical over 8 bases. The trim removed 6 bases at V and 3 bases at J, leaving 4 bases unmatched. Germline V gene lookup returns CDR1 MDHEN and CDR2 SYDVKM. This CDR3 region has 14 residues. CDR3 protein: CASSLGGGYNEQFF. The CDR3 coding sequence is TGTGCCAGCAGCCTCGGGGGGGGCTACAATGAGCAGTTCTTC.

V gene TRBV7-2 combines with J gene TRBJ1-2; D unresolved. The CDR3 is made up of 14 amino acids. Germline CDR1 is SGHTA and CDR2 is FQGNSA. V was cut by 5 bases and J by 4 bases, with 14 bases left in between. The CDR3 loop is CASSRNIGSYGYTF. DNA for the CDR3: TGTGCCAGCAGCCGGAATATAGGGTCCTATGGCTACACCTTC.

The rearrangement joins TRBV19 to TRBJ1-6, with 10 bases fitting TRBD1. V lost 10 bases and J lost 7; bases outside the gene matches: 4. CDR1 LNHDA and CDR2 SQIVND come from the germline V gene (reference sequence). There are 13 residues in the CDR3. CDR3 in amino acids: CATRDRGNSPLHF. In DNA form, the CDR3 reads TGTGCCACCCGGGACAGGGGAAATTCACCCCTCCACTTT.

As DNA, the CDR3 is TGTGCCAGCAGCCAAGAGGGGGGATATATGAGCTCCTACGAGCAGTACTTC. This translates into CASSQEGGYMSSYEQYF. V is TRBV4-2 and J is TRBJ2-7; a possible D gene is TRBD2 (6 bases). Trimming pared 0 bases from V and 0 bases from J, leaving 15 bases between. There are 17 residues in the CDR3. The V gene's germline CDR1 is LGHNA and CDR2 YNFKEQ.

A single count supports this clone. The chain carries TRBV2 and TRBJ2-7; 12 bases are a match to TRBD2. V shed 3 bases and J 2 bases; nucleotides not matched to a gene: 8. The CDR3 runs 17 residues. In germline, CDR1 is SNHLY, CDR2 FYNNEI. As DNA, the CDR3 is TGTGCCAGCAGTGACGACCAGGGACTAGCGGGTACCTACGAGCAGTACTTC. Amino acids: CASSDDQGLAGTYEQYF.

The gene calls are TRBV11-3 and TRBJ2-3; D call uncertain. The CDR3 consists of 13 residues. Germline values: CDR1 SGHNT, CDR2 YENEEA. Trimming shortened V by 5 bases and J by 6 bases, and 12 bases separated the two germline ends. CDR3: CASSPVVSDTQYF. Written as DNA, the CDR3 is TGTGCCAGCAGCCCAGTGGTGTCGGATACGCAGTATTTT.

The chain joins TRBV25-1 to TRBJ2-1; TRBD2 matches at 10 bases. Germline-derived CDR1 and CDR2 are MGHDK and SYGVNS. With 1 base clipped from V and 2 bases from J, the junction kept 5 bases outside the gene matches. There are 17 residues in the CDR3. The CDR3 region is CASSEWASGSPYNEQFF. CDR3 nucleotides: TGTGCCAGCAGTGAATGGGCTAGCGGGAGTCCCTACAATGAGCAGTTCTTC. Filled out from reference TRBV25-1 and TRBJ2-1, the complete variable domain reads EADIYQTPRYLVIGTGKKITLECSQTMGHDKMYWYQQDPGMELHLIHYSYGVNSTEKGDLSSESTVSRIRTEHFPLTLESARPSHTSQYLCASSEWASGSPYNEQFFGPGTRLTVL.

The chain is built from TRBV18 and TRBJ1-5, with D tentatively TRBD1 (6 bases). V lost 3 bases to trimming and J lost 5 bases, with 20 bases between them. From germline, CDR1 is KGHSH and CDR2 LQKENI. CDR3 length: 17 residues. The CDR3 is CASSPSAQGFGDQPQHF. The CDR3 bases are TGTGCCAGCTCACCGAGCGCGCAGGGGTTCGGCGATCAGCCCCAGCATTTT.

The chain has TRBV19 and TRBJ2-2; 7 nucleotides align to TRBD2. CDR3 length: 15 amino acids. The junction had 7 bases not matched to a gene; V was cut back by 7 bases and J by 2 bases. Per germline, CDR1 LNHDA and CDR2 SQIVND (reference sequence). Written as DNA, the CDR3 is TGTGCCAGTACCTCAGGCGGGGGAAACACCGGGGAGCTGTTTTTT. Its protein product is CASTSGGGNTGELFF.

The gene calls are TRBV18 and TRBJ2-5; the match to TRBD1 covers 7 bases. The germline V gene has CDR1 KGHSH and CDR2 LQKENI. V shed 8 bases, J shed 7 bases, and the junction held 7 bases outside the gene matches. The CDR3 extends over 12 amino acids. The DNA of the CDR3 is TGTGCCAGCAACAGACAGGGCGGGACCCAGTACTTC. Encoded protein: CASNRQGGTQYF.

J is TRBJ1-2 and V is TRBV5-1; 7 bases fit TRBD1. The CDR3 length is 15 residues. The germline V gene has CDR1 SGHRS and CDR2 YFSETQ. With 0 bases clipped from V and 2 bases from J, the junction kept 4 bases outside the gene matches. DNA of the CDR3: TGCGCCAGCAGCTTGGGACAGGGCCGAAACTATGGCTACACCTTC. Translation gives CASSLGQGRNYGYTF.

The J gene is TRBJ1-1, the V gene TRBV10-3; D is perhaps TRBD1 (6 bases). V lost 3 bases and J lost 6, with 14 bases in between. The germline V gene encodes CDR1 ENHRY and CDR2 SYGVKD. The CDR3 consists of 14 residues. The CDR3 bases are TGTGCCATCAGTGATAAAACAGGGTTGCCTGAAGCTTTCTTT. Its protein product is CAISDKTGLPEAFF.

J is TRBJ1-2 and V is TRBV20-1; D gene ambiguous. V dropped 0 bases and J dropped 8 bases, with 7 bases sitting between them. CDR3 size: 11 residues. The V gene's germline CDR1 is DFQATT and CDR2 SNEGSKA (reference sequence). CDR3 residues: CSARDERGYTF. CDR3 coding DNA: TGCAGTGCTAGAGATGAGAGAGGCTACACCTTC.

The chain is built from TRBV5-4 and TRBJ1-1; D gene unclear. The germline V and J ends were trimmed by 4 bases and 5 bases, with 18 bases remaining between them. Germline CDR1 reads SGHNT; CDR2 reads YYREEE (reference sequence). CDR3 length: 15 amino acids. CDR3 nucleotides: TGTGCCAGCAGCCCTCTCCGGGCCGGGAGTACTGAAGCTTTCTTT. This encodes CASSPLRAGSTEAFF.

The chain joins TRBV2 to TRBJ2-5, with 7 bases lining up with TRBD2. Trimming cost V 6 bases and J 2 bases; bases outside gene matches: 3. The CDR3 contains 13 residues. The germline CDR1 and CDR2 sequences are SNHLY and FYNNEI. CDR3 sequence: CASSPGLQETQYF. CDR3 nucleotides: TGTGCCAGCAGCCCGGGACTACAAGAGACCCAGTACTTC.

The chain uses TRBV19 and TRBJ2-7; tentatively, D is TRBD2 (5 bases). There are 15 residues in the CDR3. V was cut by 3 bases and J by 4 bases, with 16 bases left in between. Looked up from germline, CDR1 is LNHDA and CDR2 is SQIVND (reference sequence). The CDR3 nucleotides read TGTGCCAGTAGTATTGTCCGAGGGAAAGAGTACGAGCAGTACTTC. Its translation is CASSIVRGKEYEQYF.

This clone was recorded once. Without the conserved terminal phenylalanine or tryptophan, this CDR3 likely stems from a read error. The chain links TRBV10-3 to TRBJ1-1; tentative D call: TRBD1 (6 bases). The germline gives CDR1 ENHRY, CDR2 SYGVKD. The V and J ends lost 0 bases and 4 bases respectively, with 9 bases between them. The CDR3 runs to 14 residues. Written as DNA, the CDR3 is TGTGCCATCAGTGAGTCAGGGGGAGTCACTGAAGCTTTCCTT. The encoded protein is CAISESGGVTEAFL.

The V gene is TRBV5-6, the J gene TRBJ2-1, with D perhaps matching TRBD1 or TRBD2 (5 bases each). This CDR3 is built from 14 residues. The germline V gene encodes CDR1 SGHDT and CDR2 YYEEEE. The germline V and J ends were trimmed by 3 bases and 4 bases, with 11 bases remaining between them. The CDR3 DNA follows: TGTGCCAGCAGCTGGGACCGGGGATACAATGAGCAGTTCTTC. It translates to CASSWDRGYNEQFF.

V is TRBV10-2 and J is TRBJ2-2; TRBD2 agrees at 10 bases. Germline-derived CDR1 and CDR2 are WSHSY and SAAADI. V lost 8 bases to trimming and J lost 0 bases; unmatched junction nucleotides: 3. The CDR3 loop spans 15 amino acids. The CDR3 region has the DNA TGCGCCAGCTTCGGACTAGCGGCGAACACCGGGGAGCTGTTTTTT. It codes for CASFGLAANTGELFF.

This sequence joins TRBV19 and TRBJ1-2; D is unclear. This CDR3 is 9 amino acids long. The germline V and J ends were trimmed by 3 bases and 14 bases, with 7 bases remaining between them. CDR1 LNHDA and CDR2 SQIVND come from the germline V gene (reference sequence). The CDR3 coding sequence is TGTGCCAGTAGTATGGGGTGTACCTTC. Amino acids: CASSMGCTF.

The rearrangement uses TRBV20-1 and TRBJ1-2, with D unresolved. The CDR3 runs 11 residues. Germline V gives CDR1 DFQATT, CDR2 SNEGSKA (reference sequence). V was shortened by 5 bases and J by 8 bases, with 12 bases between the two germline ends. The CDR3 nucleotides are TGCAGTGCTCCCTACCTTGGGGGCTACACCTTC. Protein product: CSAPYLGGYTF.